These 8 T cell receptor beta chains share one sample of origin, sequenced in a study of blood T cells in healthy people across ages. Together with a sample-barcoded 5' primer, a J-beta primer mix was included in a second PCR lasting about 7 to 12 cycles. TCRdb re-analysed the 5' RACE reads in MiXCR, keeping a single row per CDR3 protein. The sample records about 1,400,000 distinct CDR3 sequences, around 42% being singletons. The sequencing input was blood. Receptor source: a young woman in good health.

The V gene is TRBV24-1, the J gene TRBJ2-1; possible D gene TRBD1, 5 bases. The germline V and J ends were trimmed by 4 bases and 5 bases, with 23 bases remaining between them. Germline values: CDR1 KGHDR, CDR2 SFDVKD. The CDR3 runs to 18 residues. CDR3 sequence (DNA): TGTGCCACCAGTGACGCCAATTTTAGTAGGGGCCAAAACAATGAGCAGTTCTTC. Translating gives CATSDANFSRGQNNEQFF.

In the case of this clonotype: The junction departs from the called germline gene at one end, perhaps through a read error. The CDR3 protein is CACSLGTGGYEQYF. The CDR3 DNA follows: TGTGCCTGCAGCCTGGGGACAGGAGGCTACGAGCAGTACTTC. The chain recombines TRBV7-6 with TRBJ2-5, with 8 nucleotides matching TRBD1. The last part of the DNA fits TRBJ2-7 better; the J call may be wrong. There are 14 residues in the CDR3. Germline V gene lookup returns CDR1 SGHVS and CDR2 FNYEAQ.

This chain uses TRBV5-1 with TRBJ2-7; D gene unclear. The V gene's germline CDR1 is SGHRS and CDR2 YFSETQ. This CDR3 has 16 amino acids. The V gene lost 4 bases and the J gene lost 2 bases, with 19 bases spanning the gap. The DNA of the CDR3 is TGCGCCAGCAGCAACCCCGACGAGTCCCACACCTACGAGCAGTACTTC. It yields the protein CASSNPDESHTYEQYF.

The V and J genes are TRBV4-1 and TRBJ1-1; D remains ambiguous. The length of the CDR3 is 15 residues. Germline CDR1 reads MGHRA; CDR2 reads YSYEKL. Deletions cut 1 base from V and 1 base from J, with 10 bases between. Here the CDR3 DNA reads TGCGCCAGCAGCCAAGGGAGGGTATCGAACACTGAAGCTTTCTTT. Its protein is CASSQGRVSNTEAFF.

The sample holds a few counts of this clonotype. The gene calls are TRBV7-9 and TRBJ2-4; 7 bases map to TRBD2. J lost 13 bases, V lost 2 bases, and 5 bases had no gene match. The CDR3 is 12 residues long. The germline V gene encodes CDR1 SEHNR and CDR2 FQNEAQ (reference sequence). CDR3 loop: CASSLSGILQYF. CDR3 nucleotide sequence: TGTGCCAGCAGCTTAAGCGGGATCTTACAGTACTTC.

This chain joins TRBV7-2 and TRBJ2-1; D not resolved. CDR1 SGHTA and CDR2 FQGNSA come from the germline V gene. The V and J ends lost 5 bases and 7 bases respectively, with 12 bases between them. The CDR3 has 13 residues. The CDR3 loop reads CASSQAPPNEQFF. CDR3 in DNA: TGTGCCAGCAGCCAGGCCCCACCGAATGAGCAGTTCTTC.

This clonotype showed up just once. The J gene is TRBJ2-7, the V gene TRBV5-4, with 11 bases matching TRBD2. The DNA end is a closer match to TRBJ2-5, so the J assignment may be wrong. This CDR3 has 16 residues. The germline V gene encodes CDR1 SGHNT and CDR2 YYREEE (reference sequence). Here the CDR3 reads CASSLELAGVGETQYF. The CDR3 region has the DNA TGTGCCAGCAGCTTGGAACTAGCGGGGGTTGGGGAGACCCAGTACTTC.

The chain uses TRBV29-1 and TRBJ1-2, with 7 bases aligning to TRBD1. In germline, CDR1 is SQVTM, CDR2 ANQGSEA. The CDR3 extends over 13 amino acids. V shed 0 bases and J 7 bases; nucleotides not matched to a gene: 5. The CDR3 sequence is CSVEDRGGSGYTF. CDR3 sequence (DNA): TGCAGCGTTGAAGATAGAGGGGGCTCTGGCTACACCTTC.